This T cell receptor beta chain was captured in a study of preoperative IRX-2 immunotherapy in early breast cancer. This clone occurred a few times. Sequenced by immunoSEQ multiplex PCR; TCRdb stores in-frame clones only, minus some. Among approximately 11,000 clones listed, roughly 80% were seen once. The length of the CDR3 is 14 residues. V gave up 3 bases and J gave up 1 base; unmatched junction bases: 2. Germline CDR1 is SGHNT and CDR2 is YENEEA. Treatment described: preoperative locoregional IRX-2 cytokine immunotherapy. Patients received preoperative, locoregional IRX-2 cytokine immunotherapy in a phase Ib study.

The chain recombines TRBV11-3 with TRBJ1-1; 7 bases fit TRBD1. The material was lymph node tissue, obtained before IRX-2 immunotherapy. The clonotype was recovered from a human donor with breast cancer. CDR3 DNA: TGTGCCAGCAGCTTCCGACAGGGGAACACTGAAGCTTTCTTT. It yields the protein CASSFRQGNTEAFF.